The 27 T cell receptor beta chains below were found in one sample sequenced in a study of blood T cell repertoires in COVID-19. Here immunoSEQ multiplex PCR was the method, and the copy in TCRdb shows in-frame clones only, minus some. This sample has hundreds of thousands of clones; roughly 87% occur once, and the top ten carry just over 2.5%. Sequences were obtained from PBMCs or T cells enriched from blood (not recorded which). These receptors were collected from a young woman with acute COVID-19.

This chain joins TRBV7-9 and TRBJ1-1; tentatively, D is TRBD1 (6 bases). Trimming left V 5 bases short and J 10 bases short, with 17 bases between. Germline V lookup: CDR1 SEHNR, CDR2 FQNEAQ (reference sequence). The CDR3 length is 13 residues. CDR3 amino acids: CASSLIQGMGAFF. For the CDR3, the DNA is TGTGCCAGCAGCCTCATACAGGGAATGGGAGCTTTCTTT.

This rearrangement joins TRBV5-1 to TRBJ2-7, with D perhaps matching TRBD1 (5 bases). Trimming pared 4 bases from V and 0 bases from J, leaving 11 bases between. Germline loops: CDR1 SGHRS, CDR2 YFSETQ. CDR3 length equals 14 residues. This chain's CDR3 is CASSPTDISYEQYF. The CDR3 DNA reads TGCGCCAGCAGCCCGACAGACATCTCCTACGAGCAGTACTTC. Variable domain in full (rest from reference TRBV5-1 and TRBJ2-7): KAGVTQTPRYLIKTRGQQVTLSCSPISGHRSVSWYQQTPGQGLQFLFEYFSETQRNKGNFPGRFSGRQFSNSRSEMNVSTLELGDSALYLCASSPTDISYEQYFGPGTRLTVT.

This chain connects TRBV13 to TRBJ1-5; D is unclear. Trimming pared 3 bases from V and 4 bases from J, leaving 7 bases between. Germline V gene sequence: CDR1 PRHDT, CDR2 FYEKMQ (reference sequence). This CDR3 comprises 13 residues. The CDR3 region is CASSFGKNQPQHF. As DNA, the CDR3 is TGTGCCAGCAGCTTCGGTAAAAATCAGCCCCAGCATTTT.

The V call is TRBV18, the J call TRBJ1-1; no clear D gene. Germline CDR1 is KGHSH and CDR2 is LQKENI. V lost 2 bases and J 1 base, leaving 5 bases between the germline ends. The CDR3 consists of 13 residues. DNA for the CDR3: TGTGCCAGCTCACCAGGCAAGAACACTGAAGCTTTCTTT. Protein product: CASSPGKNTEAFF.

The V call is TRBV6-1, the J call TRBJ2-5, with no clear D. This CDR3 contains 17 residues. Per germline, CDR1 MNHNS and CDR2 SASEGT. The V end lost 4 bases, the J end lost 2 bases, and 20 bases lay between the germline ends. The CDR3 coding sequence is TGTGCCAGCAGTGCCTTAATTATCTTAATGACACAAGAGACCCAGTACTTC. It specifies CASSALIILMTQETQYF.

This clone occurred a few times. The rearrangement uses TRBV30 and TRBJ1-5, with D unresolved. Germline CDR1 and CDR2: GTSNPN and SVGIG (reference sequence). This CDR3 is 14 amino acids long. Trimming removed 1 base at V and 0 bases at J, with 7 bases between. The CDR3 coding sequence is TGTGCCTGGAGTGAGAGCAATAGCAATCAGCCCCAGCATTTT. Protein product: CAWSESNSNQPQHF. The entire variable domain, with the rest obtained from reference TRBV30 and TRBJ1-5, is as follows: SQTIHQWPATLVQPVGSPLSLECTVEGTSNPNLYWYRQAAGRGLQLLFYSVGIGQISSEVPQNLSASRPQDRQFILSSKKLLLSDSGFYLCAWSESNSNQPQHFGDGTRLSIL.

The rearrangement joins TRBV27 to TRBJ2-7; 10 positions match TRBD1. Losses at the gene ends were 8 bases for V and 4 bases for J; bases not matched to a gene: 11. Per the germline V gene, CDR1 is MNHEY and CDR2 is SMNVEV (reference sequence). The CDR3 length is 15 residues. The DNA for the CDR3 is TGTGCCAGCCAGATAATCCGGGACAGGGGTTACGAGCAGTACTTC. Translation gives CASQIIRDRGYEQYF.

The gene calls are TRBV2 and TRBJ2-5; TRBD2 matches 8 bases. V was pared by 8 bases and J by 4 bases, with 6 bases of the junction left unmatched. Germline V gene data show CDR1 as SNHLY and CDR2 as FYNNEI. There are 13 residues in the CDR3. Written as DNA, the CDR3 is TGTGCCAGCTCTGTCGGGGGGGCAGAGACCCAGTACTTC. This sequence encodes CASSVGGAETQYF.

The chain has TRBV6-4 and TRBJ1-1, with 9 bases lining up with TRBD1. The CDR3 sequence is 14 residues long. The junction had 8 bases not matched to a gene; V was cut back by 6 bases and J by 6 bases. Germline CDR1 MRHNA, CDR2 SNTAGT. CDR3 in amino acids: CASRPGQGESEAFF. CDR3 in DNA: TGTGCCAGCAGGCCGGGACAGGGTGAATCTGAAGCTTTCTTT.

This chain joins TRBV6-6 and TRBJ1-2; D unresolved. This CDR3 comprises 14 residues. V was shortened by 8 bases and J by 0 bases, with 13 bases between the two germline ends. Per the germline V gene, CDR1 is MNHNY and CDR2 is SVGAGI (reference sequence). The CDR3, as DNA: TGTGCCAGCCGAGACAATACAGCTAACTATGGCTACACCTTC. This sequence encodes CASRDNTANYGYTF.

The chain recombines TRBV10-2 with TRBJ1-4; TRBD1 aligns across 7 bases. Per the germline V gene, CDR1 is WSHSY and CDR2 is SAAADI. Trimming cost V 9 bases and J 8 bases; bases outside gene matches: 9. CDR3 length: 13 residues. The DNA for the CDR3 is TGCGCCAGTGCCCGGGACAGAGGAGAAAAACTGTTTTTT. It codes for CASARDRGEKLFF.

This chain connects TRBV6-5 to TRBJ2-2; D ambiguous. Looked up from germline, CDR1 is MNHEY and CDR2 is SVGAGI. This CDR3 region has 15 residues. V lost 2 bases, J lost 2 bases, and 9 bases lay in between. The CDR3 region has the DNA TGTGCCAGCAGTTACCGACTCGATAACACCGGGGAGCTGTTTTTT. It translates to CASSYRLDNTGELFF.

This chain joins TRBV6-6 and TRBJ2-1; TRBD2 matches at 13 bases. The CDR3 runs 19 residues. Trimming cost V 6 bases and J 0 bases; bases outside gene matches: 11. CDR1 is MNHNY, CDR2 SVGAGI, per germline (reference sequence). CDR3 loop: CASSRTSGGALSSYNEQFF. CDR3 in DNA: TGTGCCAGCAGCCGAACTAGCGGGGGGGCCCTTAGCTCCTACAATGAGCAGTTCTTC.

The CDR3 protein is CASSSYSGGASYEQYF. The CDR3 bases are TGTGCCAGCAGCTCCTATAGCGGGGGGGCATCCTACGAGCAGTACTTC. The rearrangement links TRBV5-4 to TRBJ2-7, with 11 positions matching TRBD2. Germline trimming cut 3 bases from V and 1 base from J; bases unmatched to any gene: 6. The germline CDR1 and CDR2 sequences are SGHNT and YYREEE (reference sequence). CDR3 length equals 16 residues. Full variable domain (outside the CDR3, taken from reference TRBV5-4 and TRBJ2-7): ETGVTQSPTHLIKTRGQQVTLRCSSQSGHNTVSWYQQALGQGPQFIFQYYREEENGRGNFPPRFSGLQFPNYSSELNVNALELDDSALYLCASSSYSGGASYEQYFGPGTRLTVT.

This chain links TRBV4-1 with TRBJ1-5; D is undetermined. Germline-derived CDR1 and CDR2 are MGHRA and YSYEKL. The CDR3 length is 16 residues. The V gene lost 3 bases and the J gene lost 2 bases, with 14 bases spanning the gap. DNA for the CDR3: TGCGCCAGCAGCCAGCACAGTGGGCGGGGCAATCAGCCCCAGCATTTT. Protein product: CASSQHSGRGNQPQHF.

This clone was seen a few times. Sequence at one end of the junction differs from germline and may be a read error. V and J are TRBV2 and TRBJ1-5; 11 bases align to TRBD1. The CDR3 is made up of 15 amino acids. Looked up from germline, CDR1 is SNHLY and CDR2 is FYNNEI. As DNA, the CDR3 is TGTGCCAGCGGTGAAGGGACAGGGGGACGACAGCCCCAGCATTTT. It specifies CASGEGTGGRQPQHF.

This CDR3 is CASSLDREGRETQYF. CDR3 nucleotides: TGTGCCAGTAGTTTGGACAGGGAGGGACGAGAGACCCAGTACTTC. This chain joins TRBV19 and TRBJ2-5; D may be TRBD1 (8 bases). The germline gives CDR1 LNHDA, CDR2 SQIVND (reference sequence). The CDR3 runs 15 residues. V lost 5 bases to trimming and J lost 4 bases, with 17 bases between them.

This clone appeared a single time. This chain connects TRBV6-4 to TRBJ1-2; the match to TRBD1 covers 9 bases. Germline V gives CDR1 MRHNA, CDR2 SNTAGT. The CDR3 covers 13 residues. The trim removed 5 bases at V and 6 bases at J, leaving 4 bases unmatched. The CDR3 reads CASSPGQGNGYTF. In DNA, the CDR3 is TGTGCCAGCAGTCCAGGACAGGGGAATGGCTACACCTTC.

The J gene is TRBJ1-4, the V gene TRBV6-5; no firm D call. Trimming stripped 8 bases from V and 8 bases from J, with 9 bases between. CDR3 length equals 11 residues. Looked up from germline, CDR1 is MNHEY and CDR2 is SVGAGI. CDR3 sequence: CASLLGEKLFF. CDR3 nucleotides: TGTGCCAGCCTACTAGGGGAAAAACTGTTTTTT.

The rearrangement links TRBV1 to TRBJ1-2; no DNA check was done on the table's D call, TRBD1. TRBV1 is flagged as a pseudogene. The CDR3 is 14 amino acids. The DNA of the CDR3 is TGCACCAGCAGCCGAACAGGGGCCCCGGGGGGCTACACCTTC. This encodes CTSSRTGAPGGYTF.

The chain has TRBV2 and TRBJ1-1; D gene uncertain. Between the trimmed V and J ends, which lost 8 bases and 3 bases, there was a span of 16 bases. Germline V gives CDR1 SNHLY, CDR2 FYNNEI. This CDR3 contains 14 residues. The CDR3 DNA is TGTGCCAGCCGGCCCATGGGGAGTGACACTGAAGCTTTCTTT. Its protein is CASRPMGSDTEAFF.

The gene calls are TRBV11-3 and TRBJ1-1, with 8 bases matching TRBD1. The germline CDR1 and CDR2 sequences are SGHNT and YENEEA. The CDR3 length is 13 residues. With 2 bases clipped from V and 6 bases from J, the junction kept 2 bases outside the gene matches. The CDR3 sequence: CASSLLQGAEAFF. The CDR3 coding sequence is TGTGCCAGCAGCTTATTACAGGGGGCTGAAGCTTTCTTT.

This chain links TRBV18 with TRBJ1-6, with 10 bases identical to TRBD1. This CDR3 contains 17 residues. V lost 6 bases to trimming and J lost 9 bases; unmatched junction nucleotides: 14. Germline V lookup: CDR1 KGHSH, CDR2 LQKENI. CDR3 in amino acids: CASSGRIGTGESSPLHF. CDR3 sequence (DNA): TGTGCCAGCTCGGGCCGAATTGGGACAGGGGAAAGTTCACCCCTCCACTTT.

This chain links TRBV5-6 with TRBJ2-7, with D perhaps TRBD2 (6 bases). V gave up 6 bases and J gave up 6 bases, with 13 bases separating them. The CDR3 consists of 12 residues. From germline, CDR1 is SGHDT and CDR2 YYEEEE. The CDR3 reads CASTLTGGEQYF. CDR3 in DNA: TGTGCCAGCACCCTAACCGGGGGCGAGCAGTACTTC.

This chain connects TRBV29-1 to TRBJ2-3, with a weak D call TRBD1 (5 bases). CDR3 length: 12 residues. CDR1 and CDR2 (germline): SQVTM, ANQGSEA. Trimming took 6 bases from V and 0 from J, leaving 7 bases between them. Here the CDR3 DNA reads TGCAGCGTCCCAGGGAGCACAGATACGCAGTATTTT. This encodes CSVPGSTDTQYF.

V usage is TRBV15 and J usage is TRBJ1-1; D uncertain. The germline gives CDR1 LNHNV, CDR2 YYDKDF (reference sequence). The germline V and J ends were trimmed by 1 base and 6 bases, with 9 bases remaining between them. The CDR3 length is 13 residues. Written as DNA, the CDR3 is TGTGCCACCAGCAGAGGGAGGAGTGCTGAAGCTTTCTTT. Translation: CATSRGRSAEAFF.

The chain couples TRBV15 to TRBJ2-1, with D perhaps matching TRBD1 (6 bases). The CDR3 has 18 residues. Trimming pared 6 bases from V and 4 bases from J, leaving 25 bases between. Looked up from germline, CDR1 is LNHNV and CDR2 is YYDKDF (reference sequence). The DNA of the CDR3 is TGTGCCACCAGTCCTGACTCTACACCGGGACAAAGTTACAATGAGCAGTTCTTC. This encodes CATSPDSTPGQSYNEQFF.